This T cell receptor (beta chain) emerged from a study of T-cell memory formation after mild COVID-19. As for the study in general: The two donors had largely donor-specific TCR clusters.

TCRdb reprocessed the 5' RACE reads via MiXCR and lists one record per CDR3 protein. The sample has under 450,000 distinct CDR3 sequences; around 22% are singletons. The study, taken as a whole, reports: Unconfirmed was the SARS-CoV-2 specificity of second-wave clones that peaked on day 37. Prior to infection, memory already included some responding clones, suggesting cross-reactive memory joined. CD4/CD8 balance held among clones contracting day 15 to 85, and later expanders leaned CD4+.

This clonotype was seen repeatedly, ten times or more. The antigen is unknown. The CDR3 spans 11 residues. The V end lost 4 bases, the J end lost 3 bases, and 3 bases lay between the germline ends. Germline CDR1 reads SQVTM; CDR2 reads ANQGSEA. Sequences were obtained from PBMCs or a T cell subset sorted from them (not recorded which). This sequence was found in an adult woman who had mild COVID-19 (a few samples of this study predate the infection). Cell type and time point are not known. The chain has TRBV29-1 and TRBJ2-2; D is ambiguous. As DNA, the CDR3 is TGCAGCGTTGTCTACACCGGGGAGCTGTTTTTT. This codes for CSVVYTGELFF.